A selection of T cell receptor beta chains follows, all from one sample in a study of T cells in Graves' hyperthyroidism and ophthalmopathy. TCRdb reanalysed the multiplex PCR reads using MiXCR and keeps one entry per CDR3 protein. The repertoire consists of 660,000 or so distinct CDR3 sequences, with over 40% occurring once and the leading ten covering under 8.5%. The specimen sequenced was peripheral blood or thyroid tissue (not recorded which). These receptors were taken from an adult man with Graves' disease, either hyperthyroidism or ophthalmopathy (not recorded which). Both conserved end residues are part of each CDR3. A D gene is named only where the DNA matches it firmly. Size values are once, few and many counts, or a class for expanded clones, and some rows have none.

CDR3,DNA,V,size,D,J
CSAGGLGPHEQYF,TGCAGTGCTGGGGGCCTCGGTCCCCACGAGCAGTACTTC,TRBV20-1,few,NA,TRBJ2-7
CSGARANYGYTF,TGCAGCGGGGCACGAGCTAACTATGGCTACACCTTC,TRBV29-1,NA,NA,TRBJ1-2
CSASSSGGSETQYF,TGCAGTGCTAGTAGTAGCGGGGGGAGTGAGACCCAGTACTTC,TRBV20-1,NA,TRBD2,TRBJ2-5
CATRQGQSSYEQYF,TGTGCCACGCGACAGGGACAGAGCTCCTACGAGCAGTACTTC,TRBV10-3,many,TRBD1,TRBJ2-7
CATSRGGTGYYEQYF,TGTGCCACCAGCAGAGGCGGGACAGGGTACTACGAGCAGTACTTC,TRBV15,NA,TRBD1,TRBJ2-7
CASSDRDPLYEQYF,TGTGCCAGCAGCGACCGGGACCCTCTATACGAGCAGTACTTC,TRBV25-1,once,NA,TRBJ2-7
CASSYGAETQYF,TGTGCCAGCAGTTACGGGGCAGAGACCCAGTACTTC,TRBV6-5,few,NA,TRBJ2-5
CATSTGSGGLPLHF,TGTGCCACCAGCACTGGGTCAGGAGGGTTACCCCTCCACTTT,TRBV15,NA,NA,TRBJ1-6
CASRETVGEKLFF,TGTGCCAGCAGAGAGACAGTTGGCGAAAAACTGTTTTTT,TRBV2,NA,NA,TRBJ1-4
CASSLTSGTSSGANVLTF,TGCGCCAGCAGCTTGACTAGCGGGACGAGCTCTGGGGCCAACGTCCTGACTTTC,TRBV5-1,NA,TRBD2,TRBJ2-6
CASSQVTVTFNTGELFF,TGTGCCAGCAGCCAAGTCACTGTTACATTTAACACCGGGGAGCTGTTTTTT,TRBV4-2,few,NA,TRBJ2-2
CASSLGGGVNYEKLFF,TGTGCCAGCAGCTTAGGAGGCGGAGTGAACTATGAAAAACTGTTTTTT,TRBV7-9,few,NA,TRBJ1-4
CASSQGAGVSNQPQHF,TGTGCCAGCAGCCAAGGTGCGGGGGTTAGCAATCAGCCCCAGCATTTT,TRBV7-2,NA,NA,TRBJ1-5
CSLSSFTEAFF,TGCAGCTTGTCCTCGTTCACTGAAGCTTTCTTT,TRBV29-1,NA,NA,TRBJ1-1
CSARDRDRLYGYTF,TGCAGTGCTAGAGACCGGGACAGACTCTATGGCTACACCTTC,TRBV20-1,NA,TRBD1,TRBJ1-2
CSARSGTSGYEQYF,TGCAGTGCTAGATCGGGGACTAGCGGCTACGAGCAGTACTTC,TRBV20-1,NA,TRBD2,TRBJ2-7
CSAETGSGYTF,TGCAGCGCTGAGACAGGGTCTGGCTACACCTTC,TRBV29-1,many,TRBD1,TRBJ1-2
CSVTGRAGQETQYF,TGCAGTGTTACCGGGAGGGCCGGTCAAGAGACCCAGTACTTC,TRBV20-1,few,TRBD2,TRBJ2-5
CASPDSSTYSPLHF,TGTGCCAGCCCAGACAGTTCCACCTATTCACCCCTCCACTTT,TRBV25-1,NA,NA,TRBJ1-6
CATMGQDATNEKLFF,TGTGCCACCATGGGACAGGATGCAACTAATGAAAAACTGTTTTTT,TRBV10-3,many,TRBD1,TRBJ1-4
CASSRAVAGALSGYTF,TGTGCCAGCAGCCGAGCTGTGGCAGGGGCCTTGAGCGGCTACACCTTC,TRBV7-2,many,NA,TRBJ1-2
CSARGLRGGVPEAFF,TGCAGTGCTAGAGGTTTGCGGGGGGGGGTCCCTGAAGCTTTCTTT,TRBV20-1,NA,NA,TRBJ1-1
CASSLSSPPGRNTEAFF,TGTGCCAGCAGTTTATCGTCCCCTCCAGGCAGGAACACTGAAGCTTTCTTT,TRBV7-9,NA,NA,TRBJ1-1
CASSLGTRERPQHF,TGTGCCAGCAGTTTAGGGACACGGGAACGTCCCCAGCATTTT,TRBV2,few,NA,TRBJ1-5
CASSVVAGSYEQYF,TGTGCCAGCAGCGTAGTCGCGGGCTCCTACGAGCAGTACTTC,TRBV9,NA,NA,TRBJ2-7
CASSLALNSGNTIYF,TGCGCCAGCAGCTTGGCATTGAACTCTGGAAACACCATATATTTT,TRBV5-1,NA,NA,TRBJ1-3
CSVVAGAGETQYF,TGCAGCGTGGTCGCCGGGGCGGGCGAGACCCAGTACTTC,TRBV29-1,many,NA,TRBJ2-5
CASKGQFYGYTF,TGTGCCAGCAAGGGACAGTTCTATGGCTACACCTTC,TRBV12-3/TRBV12-4,few,TRBD1,TRBJ1-2
CASSSTGLDEQYF,TGTGCCAGCAGCTCGACAGGGCTCGACGAGCAGTACTTC,TRBV7-9,NA,TRBD1,TRBJ2-7
CASSLKRYNSPLHF,TGTGCCAGCAGTTTAAAGAGGTATAATTCACCCCTCCACTTT,TRBV12-3/TRBV12-4,NA,NA,TRBJ1-6
CASSSWTGFKTQYF,TGTGCCAGCAGTTCATGGACAGGGTTTAAGACCCAGTACTTC,TRBV12-3/TRBV12-4,NA,TRBD1,TRBJ2-5
CASSYSRLDGYTF,TGCGCCAGCAGTTACTCCAGGCTGGATGGCTACACCTTC,TRBV5-1,NA,NA,TRBJ1-2
CSVVGGQGYGYTF,TGCAGCGTTGTCGGGGGGCAAGGCTATGGCTACACCTTC,TRBV29-1,many,NA,TRBJ1-2
CASRNRVPQPQHF,TGTGCCAGCAGGAACAGGGTTCCTCAGCCCCAGCATTTT,TRBV2,many,NA,TRBJ1-5
CAIRTAGELFF,TGTGCCATCAGAACAGCGGGGGAGCTGTTTTTT,TRBV6-5,NA,NA,TRBJ2-2
CASSTRTGTMMNTIYF,TGCGCCAGCAGCACGCGGACAGGGACTATGATGAACACCATATATTTT,TRBV7-8,NA,TRBD1,TRBJ1-3
CASSLDSGSGYGYTF,TGTGCCAGCAGTCTCGACTCCGGGTCGGGTTATGGCTACACCTTC,TRBV10-3,few,NA,TRBJ1-2
CASSLFSETQYF,TGTGCCAGCAGCTTGTTTTCGGAGACCCAGTACTTC,TRBV11-1,few,NA,TRBJ2-5
CASSFGVEETQYF,TGTGCCAGCAGCTTTGGGGTCGAAGAGACCCAGTACTTC,TRBV7-2,many,NA,TRBJ2-5
CSARRGNTRVHEQYF,TGCAGTGCTAGGAGGGGAAACACGAGGGTACACGAGCAGTACTTC,TRBV20-1,NA,NA,TRBJ2-7
CASSLLTGGDYEQYF,TGTGCCAGCAGCTTACTGACAGGGGGGGACTACGAGCAGTACTTC,TRBV7-4,NA,TRBD1,TRBJ2-7
CASSARAGGSEAFF,TGTGCCAGCAGCGCGCGGGCAGGGGGGAGTGAAGCTTTCTTT,TRBV14,NA,TRBD1,TRBJ1-1
CSVEVGRRNTEAFF,TGCAGCGTTGAAGTTGGCAGGCGGAACACTGAAGCTTTCTTT,TRBV29-1,many,NA,TRBJ1-1
CSARDLGGQHTEAFF,TGCAGTGCTAGAGATCTGGGGGGGCAGCACACTGAAGCTTTCTTT,TRBV20-1,few,NA,TRBJ1-1
CASSLAWTANYGYTF,TGTGCCAGCAGCTTGGCCTGGACTGCTAACTATGGCTACACCTTC,TRBV5-6,few,NA,TRBJ1-2
CASSLYMTGGNSPLHF,TGTGCCAGCAGCCTATACATGACAGGAGGAAATTCACCCCTCCACTTT,TRBV6-5,NA,NA,TRBJ1-6
CASSHRRHDEKLFF,TGTGCCAGCAGCCATCGCCGCCACGATGAAAAACTGTTTTTT,TRBV7-8,NA,NA,TRBJ1-4
CASSLVDRSSYEQYF,TGTGCCAGCAGCTTAGTAGACAGATCATCCTACGAGCAGTACTTC,TRBV7-2,few,NA,TRBJ2-7
CASSYFLAERYEQYF,TGTGCCAGCAGTTACTTCCTAGCGGAGCGCTACGAGCAGTACTTC,TRBV10-3,few,TRBD2,TRBJ2-7
CATSRGASPETQYF,TGTGCCACCAGCCGCGGGGCTAGCCCCGAGACCCAGTACTTC,TRBV15,NA,NA,TRBJ2-5
CSVFLALGEQYF,TGCAGCGTTTTCCTCGCTTTAGGCGAGCAGTACTTC,TRBV29-1,many,NA,TRBJ2-7
CASRPRDNNGGYTF,TGTGCCAGTAGGCCCCGGGACAACAACGGCGGCTACACCTTC,TRBV7-9,NA,NA,TRBJ1-2
CASSSGLGGAPGELFF,TGTGCCAGCAGCTCGGGACTAGGCGGGGCTCCCGGGGAGCTGTTTTTT,TRBV7-9,NA,TRBD2,TRBJ2-2
CASSEGGTAIAFF,TGTGCCAGCAGTGAAGGAGGGACAGCGATTGCTTTCTTT,TRBV2,many,TRBD1,TRBJ1-1
CASSLASRNTEAFF,TGTGCCAGCAGCTTAGCAAGCCGGAACACTGAAGCTTTCTTT,TRBV7-2,NA,NA,TRBJ1-1
CASSYRFNQPQHF,TGTGCCAGCAGCTACAGGTTCAATCAGCCCCAGCATTTT,TRBV6-5,NA,NA,TRBJ1-5
CASSQPIQGNTEAFF,TGCGCCAGCAGCCAACCCATTCAGGGGAACACTGAAGCTTTCTTT,TRBV4-1,few,NA,TRBJ1-1
CASSLDRDRPAFF,TGTGCCAGCAGCTTAGATCGCGACAGACCCGCTTTCTTT,TRBV11-2,few,NA,TRBJ1-1